One and the same sample provided the 2 T cell receptor beta chains below, sequenced in a study of cytomegalovirus exposure and HLA in healthy donors. Both 60 Vbeta primers and 13 Jbeta primers went into the PCR. The data were produced by immunoSEQ multiplex PCR, yet TCRdb's version contains in-frame clones alone and is incomplete. In the table there are about 200,000 clones, 83% of which are singletons. The sequenced material came from PBMCs. The receptors shown here come from a girl between 5 and 17 years old in good health and CMV-seronegative.

The chain joins TRBV9 to TRBJ2-2; 10 bases are shared with TRBD1. Germline-derived CDR1 and CDR2 are SGDLS and YYNGEE. The CDR3 is 16 residues long. V lost 1 base to trimming and J lost 5 bases; unmatched junction nucleotides: 5. The CDR3 region is CASSVTDRGHTGELFF. CDR3 DNA sequence: TGTGCCAGCAGCGTAACCGACAGGGGGCATACCGGGGAGCTGTTTTTT. Full variable domain (missing parts from reference TRBV9 and TRBJ2-2): DSGVTQTPKHLITATGQRVTLRCSPRSGDLSVYWYQQSLDQGLQFLIQYYNGEERAKGNILERFSAQQFPDLHSELNLSSLELGDSALYFCASSVTDRGHTGELFFGEGSRLTVL.

The rearrangement joins TRBV30 to TRBJ1-2; 7 bases fit TRBD1. Germline-derived CDR1 and CDR2 are GTSNPN and SVGIG (reference sequence). V gave up 4 bases and J gave up 10 bases; unmatched junction bases: 18. This CDR3 has 15 amino acids. The CDR3 DNA reads TGTGCCTGGACCGGAGGGCAGGGGGTTACCTCATACTACACCTTC. Protein product: CAWTGGQGVTSYYTF.